This TCR beta chain was captured in a study of T cells in Graves' hyperthyroidism and ophthalmopathy. The germline gives CDR1 LNHNV, CDR2 YYDKDF (reference sequence). The CDR3 length is 14 residues. A note on this clonotype: This sequence may be a read error, since a much larger clone differs from it by one base.

Patients with uncontrolled infections, other autoimmune diseases, pregnancy or lactation were excluded. RNA transcripts were the template for amplifying TCR beta CDR3 regions. The HTBI primer set drove a first-round RT-PCR of the TCR CDR3. A single record per CDR3 protein comes from TCRdb applying MiXCR to the multiplex PCR reads. The sample has fewer than 800,000 distinct CDR3 sequences, around 15% seen once; the top ten hold about 8.4%. This TCR came from a man younger than 35 with Graves' hyperthyroidism. This chain joins TRBV15 and TRBJ2-7; D perhaps matches TRBD2 (6 bases). The J call may be mistaken, given a closer DNA end match to TRBJ2-1. Material for sequencing was blood. CDR3 sequence reads: CATSKYGRSYEQFF. In nucleotides, the CDR3 is TGTGCCACCAGCAAGTACGGGAGATCCTACGAGCAGTTCTTC.